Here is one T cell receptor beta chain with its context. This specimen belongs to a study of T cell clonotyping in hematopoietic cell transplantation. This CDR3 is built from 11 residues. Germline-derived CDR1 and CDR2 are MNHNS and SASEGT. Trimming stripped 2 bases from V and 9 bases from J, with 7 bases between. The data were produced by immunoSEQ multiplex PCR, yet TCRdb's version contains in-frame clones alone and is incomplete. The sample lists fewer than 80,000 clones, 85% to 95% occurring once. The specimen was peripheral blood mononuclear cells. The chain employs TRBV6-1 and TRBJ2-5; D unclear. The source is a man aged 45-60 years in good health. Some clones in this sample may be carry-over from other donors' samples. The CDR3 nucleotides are TGTGCCAGCAGTGAACCCGCCCCCCAGTACTTC. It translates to CASSEPAPQYF.